The source of this T cell receptor (beta chain) is a study of cytomegalovirus exposure and HLA in healthy donors. The study, taken as a whole, reports: Published work reported that the classifier diagnosed cytomegalovirus status with high specificity and sensitivity.

Germline V gene sequence: CDR1 SGHRS, CDR2 YFSETQ. The CDR3 has 15 residues. Unmatched junction bases numbered 5, after V lost 0 bases and J lost 4 bases. For this clone: Its antigen is unidentified.

The PCR had 60 Vbeta and 13 Jbeta primers. Profiling relied on immunoSEQ multiplex PCR, and the TCRdb table lists in-frame clones only, not all of them. The table has fewer than 200,000 clones, around 80% seen once. The specimen sequenced was PBMCs. This clonotype originated in a man younger than 30 in good health and CMV-seronegative. The chain joins TRBV5-1 to TRBJ2-5; 8 nucleotides agree with TRBD2. CDR3: CASSLEGTRGETQYF. The CDR3 region has the DNA TGCGCCAGCAGCTTGGAGGGGACTAGGGGAGAGACCCAGTACTTC. Full variable domain (outside the CDR3, taken from reference TRBV5-1 and TRBJ2-5): KAGVTQTPRYLIKTRGQQVTLSCSPISGHRSVSWYQQTPGQGLQFLFEYFSETQRNKGNFPGRFSGRQFSNSRSEMNVSTLELGDSALYLCASSLEGTRGETQYFGPGTRLLVL.